The 24 T cell receptor beta chains presented below share a single source sample, sequenced in a study of chemoradiotherapy in HPV16-positive cancers. The data were produced by immunoSEQ multiplex PCR, yet TCRdb's version contains in-frame clones alone and is incomplete. The repertoire consists of around 17,000 clones, with about 74% occurring once and the leading ten covering around 8%. This specimen was tumor tissue, taken from a patient who underwent chemoradiotherapy. These receptors were collected from a human donor with HPV-associated anogenital cancer.

The rearrangement links TRBV18 to TRBJ1-1; the match to TRBD1 covers 8 bases. The CDR3 totals 13 residues. Germline trimming cut 8 bases from V and 1 base from J; bases unmatched to any gene: 3. CDR1 is KGHSH, CDR2 LQKENI, per germline. The CDR3 nucleotides read TGTGCCAGCCGGGGACAGGCGAACACTGAAGCTTTCTTT. Residues: CASRGQANTEAFF.

This clone was detected once. The rearrangement links TRBV10-1 to TRBJ2-3; D is uncertain. From germline, CDR1 is WNHNN and CDR2 SYGVQD (reference sequence). V lost 4 bases to trimming and J lost 1 base, with 6 bases between them. The CDR3 sequence is 13 residues long. CDR3 amino acids: CASSGTGTDTQYF. The CDR3 nucleotides are TGCGCCAGCAGTGGGACCGGCACAGATACGCAGTATTTT.

The chain combines TRBV6-1 with TRBJ1-2, with 8 bases matching TRBD1. Germline CDR1 MNHNS, CDR2 SASEGT. This CDR3 has 13 residues. V shed 11 bases, J shed 7 bases, and the junction held 12 bases outside the gene matches. CDR3 sequence: CASSLEQGGGYTF. CDR3 DNA: TGTGCCTCGTCCCTGGAACAGGGGGGTGGCTACACCTTC.

CDR3 sequence: CASSQDPGVAEAFF. The CDR3 bases are TGTGCCAGCAGCCAAGACCCAGGGGTCGCTGAAGCTTTCTTT. The V and J genes are TRBV4-2 and TRBJ1-1, with TRBD1 as a possible D gene (6 bases). The V end lost 0 bases, the J end lost 6 bases, and 11 bases lay between the germline ends. Germline assignment: CDR1 LGHNA and CDR2 YNFKEQ. This CDR3 has 14 residues.

This chain joins TRBV5-4 and TRBJ2-7, with a tentative D call TRBD1 (6 bases). Germline-derived CDR1 and CDR2 are SGHNT and YYREEE (reference sequence). Trimming cost V 7 bases and J 2 bases, with 16 bases left between them. The CDR3 is 14 residues long. The chain's CDR3 is CASRDGTNTYEQYF. The CDR3 nucleotides are TGTGCCAGCCGCGACGGGACAAATACCTACGAGCAGTACTTC.

The chain carries TRBV6-5 and TRBJ1-1; D is ambiguous. V lost 0 bases, J lost 4 bases, and 12 bases lay in between. Germline lookup yields CDR1 MNHEY and CDR2 SVGAGI. This CDR3 contains 15 residues. CDR3 DNA: TGTGCCAGCAGTTACTCTTCCGGAGTCCCCACTGAAGCTTTCTTT. Amino acid sequence: CASSYSSGVPTEAFF.

The rearrangement joins TRBV10-3 to TRBJ2-5; the D gene is possibly TRBD1 (5 bases). The germline V gene has CDR1 ENHRY and CDR2 SYGVKD. The V end was cut by 10 bases, the J end by 2 bases, with 8 bases between. CDR3 size: 11 residues. Written as DNA, the CDR3 is TGTGCCACCAGGGAACAAGAGACCCAGTACTTC. This gives the protein CATREQETQYF.

The CDR3, as DNA: TGTGCCAGTACCCTGGCGCTAGCCTCCTACAATGAGCAGTTCTTC. Translation: CASTLALASYNEQFF. The chain uses TRBV19 and TRBJ2-1, with D tentatively TRBD2 (5 bases). Germline assignment: CDR1 LNHDA and CDR2 SQIVND (reference sequence). The CDR3 covers 15 residues. Trimming removed 7 bases at V and 0 bases at J, with 13 bases between.

This chain links TRBV6-6 with TRBJ1-2; D perhaps matches TRBD1 (5 bases). V was pared by 5 bases and J by 4 bases, with 17 bases between. Germline V CDR1 and CDR2: MNHNY, SVGAGI (reference sequence). This CDR3 has 15 residues. CDR3 region: CASSPGGTSFYGYTF. The CDR3, as DNA: TGTGCCAGCAGTCCGGGGGGGACTTCCTTCTATGGCTACACCTTC.

The J gene is TRBJ1-2, the V gene TRBV5-6, with TRBD1 matching 9 bases. CDR1 SGHDT and CDR2 YYEEEE come from the germline V gene. Trimming at V came to 2 bases and at J to 4 bases, leaving 12 bases not matched to a gene. CDR3 size: 17 residues. The CDR3 nucleotides read TGTGCCAGCAGCTTTTCGTATCGGACAGGGGAGGGCTATGGCTACACCTTC. Amino acids: CASSFSYRTGEGYGYTF.

This clone was picked up one time. The chain is built from TRBV27 and TRBJ1-2, with TRBD1 matching over 7 bases. The junction had 14 bases not matched to a gene; V was cut back by 10 bases and J by 3 bases. This CDR3 spans 15 amino acids. Per germline, CDR1 MNHEY and CDR2 SMNVEV (reference sequence). The CDR3 sequence: CATWGNRGLDYGYTF. The DNA for the CDR3 is TGTGCCACCTGGGGTAACAGGGGACTTGACTATGGCTACACCTTC.

This chain connects TRBV11-2 to TRBJ2-5, with TRBD1 identical over 7 bases. V lost 4 bases and J lost 2; bases outside the gene matches: 7. The CDR3 extends over 15 amino acids. The germline V gene encodes CDR1 SGHAT and CDR2 FQNNGV. CDR3 DNA: TGTGCCAGCAGCTCGACGCAGGGGGTACAAGAGACCCAGTACTTC. It specifies CASSSTQGVQETQYF. Drawing the rest from reference TRBV11-2 and TRBJ2-5, the complete variable domain is EAGVAQSPRYKIIEKRQSVAFWCNPISGHATLYWYQQILGQGPKLLIQFQNNGVVDDSQLPKDRFSAERLKGVDSTLKIQPAKLEDSAVYLCASSSTQGVQETQYFGPGTRLLVL.

This rearrangement joins TRBV2 to TRBJ2-7; either TRBD1 or TRBD2 may supply D (6 bases each). The CDR3 contains 16 residues. The germline V gene has CDR1 SNHLY and CDR2 FYNNEI. Trimming removed 7 bases at V and 3 bases at J, with 22 bases between. CDR3 loop: CASTGGGSARGYEQYF. The DNA of the CDR3 is TGTGCCAGCACTGGAGGGGGTTCTGCCCGGGGCTACGAGCAGTACTTC.

This rearrangement joins TRBV7-8 to TRBJ1-3; 8 positions agree with TRBD1. Germline trimming cut 3 bases from V and 8 bases from J; bases unmatched to any gene: 3. The CDR3 has 13 amino acids. CDR1 is SGHVS, CDR2 FQNEAQ, per germline. The CDR3 DNA reads as TGTGCCAGCAGCTTTGACAGGGGTGACACCATATATTTT. Its protein is CASSFDRGDTIYF.

The rearrangement joins TRBV7-2 to TRBJ1-2, with D uncertain. CDR3 size: 13 residues. Germline-derived CDR1 and CDR2 are SGHTA and FQGNSA. Deletions cut 3 bases from V and 2 bases from J, with 7 bases between. The CDR3 DNA reads as TGTGCCAGCAGCTTTCTGAGAAACTATGGCTACACCTTC. This gives the protein CASSFLRNYGYTF.

This chain joins TRBV5-1 and TRBJ2-2; D is unclear. CDR1 is SGHRS and CDR2 is YFSETQ in the germline V gene. The CDR3 extends over 12 amino acids. V lost 5 bases and J lost 5, with 7 bases in between. As DNA, the CDR3 is TGCGCCAGCAGGGGGTCGACCGGGGAGCTGTTTTTT. Translation gives CASRGSTGELFF.

This clone has only a few counts. The chain employs TRBV6-5 and TRBJ1-2; D is unresolved. V lost 7 bases, J lost 4 bases, and 16 bases lay in between. Per germline, CDR1 MNHEY and CDR2 SVGAGI. The CDR3 contains 14 residues. CDR3: CASTPRRFSYGYTF. The CDR3 DNA reads TGTGCCAGCACCCCCCGTCGATTTTCCTATGGCTACACCTTC.

This clone was observed a few times. This sequence joins TRBV11-2 and TRBJ2-5; D not certain. From germline, CDR1 is SGHAT and CDR2 FQNNGV. Trimming removed 4 bases at V and 7 bases at J, with 13 bases between. This CDR3 contains 13 residues. The chain's CDR3 is CASSYTSSWTQYF. As DNA, the CDR3 is TGTGCCAGCAGCTACACCTCGTCTTGGACCCAGTACTTC.

The rearrangement joins TRBV30 to TRBJ2-1, with D possibly being TRBD2 (5 bases). CDR1 is GTSNPN, CDR2 SVGIG, per germline (reference sequence). V lost 0 bases and J 0 bases, leaving 12 bases between the germline ends. The CDR3 contains 16 residues. CDR3 DNA: TGTGCCTGGAGTGTACGAGGGATCAGCTCCTACAATGAGCAGTTCTTC. It translates to CAWSVRGISSYNEQFF.

The chain has TRBV5-1 and TRBJ2-3; D remains unclear. Trimming removed 0 bases from V and 0 bases from J, with 5 bases in between. Germline V CDR1 and CDR2: SGHRS, YFSETQ. The CDR3 runs to 14 residues. For the CDR3, the DNA is TGCGCCAGCAGCTTGGATCCTAGCACAGATACGCAGTATTTT. This encodes CASSLDPSTDTQYF. Full variable domain (outside the CDR3, taken from reference TRBV5-1 and TRBJ2-3): KAGVTQTPRYLIKTRGQQVTLSCSPISGHRSVSWYQQTPGQGLQFLFEYFSETQRNKGNFPGRFSGRQFSNSRSEMNVSTLELGDSALYLCASSLDPSTDTQYFGPGTRLTVL.

The chain links TRBV5-1 to TRBJ2-7; D might be TRBD2 (6 bases). The CDR3 consists of 15 residues. Trimming cost V 2 bases and J 2 bases, with 14 bases left between them. The germline V gene has CDR1 SGHRS and CDR2 YFSETQ. CDR3 coding DNA: TGCGCCAGCAGCTTAGGGACGGGAGTGGCCTACGAGCAGTACTTC. Translating it yields CASSLGTGVAYEQYF. Full variable domain (missing parts from reference TRBV5-1 and TRBJ2-7): KAGVTQTPRYLIKTRGQQVTLSCSPISGHRSVSWYQQTPGQGLQFLFEYFSETQRNKGNFPGRFSGRQFSNSRSEMNVSTLELGDSALYLCASSLGTGVAYEQYFGPGTRLTVT.

The V gene is TRBV5-1, the J gene TRBJ2-5; tentatively, D is TRBD1 (8 bases). The CDR3 runs to 14 residues. Trimming took off 2 bases at V and 2 bases at J, with 10 bases between the two ends. Germline V gene data show CDR1 as SGHRS and CDR2 as YFSETQ. CDR3 in amino acids: CASSLQGGQETQYF. As DNA, the CDR3 is TGCGCCAGCAGCTTACAGGGGGGGCAAGAGACCCAGTACTTC. Variable domain in full (rest from reference TRBV5-1 and TRBJ2-5): KAGVTQTPRYLIKTRGQQVTLSCSPISGHRSVSWYQQTPGQGLQFLFEYFSETQRNKGNFPGRFSGRQFSNSRSEMNVSTLELGDSALYLCASSLQGGQETQYFGPGTRLLVL.

The rearrangement links TRBV9 to TRBJ2-3; TRBD2 matches at 8 bases. The CDR3 covers 15 residues. The V gene end was trimmed by 7 bases and the J gene end by 1 base; junction bases not matched to a gene: 8. The germline CDR1 and CDR2 sequences are SGDLS and YYNGEE. The CDR3 nucleotides are TGTGCCAGCGTTCCTACGGGAGGGGGCACAGATACGCAGTATTTT. Translating it yields CASVPTGGGTDTQYF.

V usage is TRBV5-4 and J usage is TRBJ2-5; D is possibly TRBD2 (6 bases). Trimming cost V 1 base and J 2 bases, with 15 bases left between them. The germline gives CDR1 SGHNT, CDR2 YYREEE (reference sequence). The CDR3 loop spans 16 amino acids. CDR3: CASSLRFGGLQETQYF. The CDR3, as DNA: TGTGCCAGCAGCTTGAGGTTCGGAGGGTTACAAGAGACCCAGTACTTC.